Following are 25 T cell receptor beta chains from one sample sequenced in a study of blood T cell repertoires in COVID-19. Sequencing was performed with immunoSEQ multiplex PCR; in TCRdb, only in-frame clones are kept and a portion is missing. The sample gives 150,000 to 200,000 clones, 70% to 90% of which show up once; approximately 2.9% is in the top ten. What was sequenced was peripheral blood. These receptors all come from a woman in her twenties or thirties with active or convalescent COVID-19.

CDR3 loop: CASSIKSPGTGSFSGNTIYF. CDR3 bases: TGTGCCAGTAGTATAAAATCCCCCGGGACAGGATCTTTCTCTGGAAACACCATATATTTT. The rearrangement uses TRBV19 and TRBJ1-3; 8 positions match TRBD1. There are 20 residues in the CDR3. The germline gives CDR1 LNHDA, CDR2 SQIVND (reference sequence). V dropped 2 bases and J dropped 0; count of bases not matched to a gene: 15.

The rearrangement uses TRBV9 and TRBJ1-2; unclear D gene. The CDR3 is made up of 15 amino acids. Germline V gene sequence: CDR1 SGDLS, CDR2 YYNGEE. The germline V and J ends were trimmed by 2 bases and 4 bases, with 15 bases remaining between them. The CDR3 reads CASSVWASGSYGYTF. CDR3 in DNA: TGTGCCAGCAGCGTTTGGGCGAGTGGGAGCTATGGCTACACCTTC.

V gene TRBV3-1 (or the pseudogene TRBV3-2) combines with J gene TRBJ2-3; TRBD2 agrees at 7 bases. In germline, CDR1 is LGHDT, CDR2 YNNKEL (reference sequence). The CDR3 covers 14 residues. J gave up 0 bases and V 5 bases, and 2 bases lay outside the gene matches. CDR3 protein: CASSERGSTDTQYF. In DNA form, the CDR3 reads TGTGCCAGCAGCGAGCGGGGAAGCACAGATACGCAGTATTTT.

This chain links TRBV21-1 with TRBJ2-6; TRBD1 is the table's D call and was not checked against the DNA. TRBV21-1 is classified as a pseudogene. The CDR3 totals 15 residues. The CDR3 DNA sequence: TGTGCCAGCATCCCGGACAGTTCTGGGGCCAACGTCCTGACTTTC. Protein sequence: CASIPDSSGANVLTF.

The V call is TRBV7-2, the J call TRBJ1-1, with TRBD1 matching 7 bases. Germline assignment: CDR1 SGHTA and CDR2 FQGNSA. The CDR3 runs 16 residues. J lost 0 bases, V lost 5 bases, and 9 bases had no gene match. Here the CDR3 reads CASSTAGGKMNTEAFF. CDR3 nucleotide sequence: TGTGCCAGCAGCACCGCAGGGGGGAAGATGAACACTGAAGCTTTCTTT.

This clone was detected only once. The V gene is TRBV5-4, the J gene TRBJ2-7, with D perhaps matching TRBD2 (6 bases). Germline lookup yields CDR1 SGHNT and CDR2 YYREEE (reference sequence). V was cut by 4 bases and J by 2 bases, with 13 bases left in between. The CDR3 is made up of 14 amino acids. Here the CDR3 DNA reads TGTGCCAGCAGCAGCGCGGGACGGGCCTACGAGCAGTACTTC. Translated: CASSSAGRAYEQYF.

The chain is built from TRBV10-3 and TRBJ1-1, with 7 positions matching TRBD1. With V trimmed by 2 bases and J by 4 bases, 7 bases remained unmatched. The germline V gene has CDR1 ENHRY and CDR2 SYGVKD. CDR3 length: 15 amino acids. CDR3 nucleotides: TGTGCCATCAGTGAGGGAACAGGGGTAGGCACTGAAGCTTTCTTT. This sequence encodes CAISEGTGVGTEAFF.

The J gene is TRBJ1-2, the V gene TRBV7-8; weak D call: TRBD1 (6 bases). Germline lookup yields CDR1 SGHVS and CDR2 FQNEAQ. The V end was cut by 9 bases, the J end by 2 bases, with 13 bases between. The CDR3 extends over 13 amino acids. The CDR3 nucleotides read TGTGCCAGTACAGGGCCCGGAAACTATGGCTACACCTTC. It yields the protein CASTGPGNYGYTF.

V gene TRBV5-1 combines with J gene TRBJ2-5; 10 bases fit TRBD2. CDR1 is SGHRS and CDR2 is YFSETQ in the germline V gene. V lost 2 bases to trimming and J lost 2 bases; unmatched junction nucleotides: 6. The CDR3 has 16 residues. The CDR3 region is CASSFGLADKQETQYF. In DNA form, the CDR3 reads TGCGCCAGCAGCTTCGGACTAGCGGATAAGCAAGAGACCCAGTACTTC.

The chain carries TRBV4-1 and TRBJ2-3, with 7 bases aligning to TRBD1. V was clipped by 8 bases and J by 5 bases; unmatched bases: 16. The CDR3 length is 16 residues. The germline V gene encodes CDR1 MGHRA and CDR2 YSYEKL. The chain's CDR3 is CASAAARGGPLDTQYF. For the CDR3, the DNA is TGCGCCAGCGCAGCCGCACGAGGGGGCCCCTTAGATACGCAGTATTTT.

This rearrangement joins TRBV5-1 to TRBJ1-1; possible D gene TRBD1, 5 bases. Trimming pared 5 bases from V and 4 bases from J, leaving 12 bases between. This CDR3 contains 13 residues. The germline gives CDR1 SGHRS, CDR2 YFSETQ. The CDR3 is CASREGRGTEAFF. CDR3 DNA: TGCGCCAGCAGGGAGGGGAGAGGCACTGAAGCTTTCTTT.

This chain connects TRBV28 to TRBJ1-5, with a tentative D call TRBD1 (5 bases). Germline CDR1 reads MDHEN; CDR2 reads SYDVKM. V was cut by 2 bases and J by 0 bases, with 14 bases left in between. The CDR3 is 17 amino acids. The CDR3 sequence: CASSLAGHSYSNQPQHF. For the CDR3, the DNA is TGTGCCAGCAGTTTAGCCGGACACTCGTATAGCAATCAGCCCCAGCATTTT.

The CDR3 nucleotides are TGTGCCAGTACCTCGGGGGGCAGGTCCGGGGAGCTGTTTTTT. This sequence encodes CASTSGGRSGELFF. The chain combines TRBV19 with TRBJ2-2; D may be TRBD2 (7 bases). Germline CDR1 reads LNHDA; CDR2 reads SQIVND (reference sequence). There are 14 residues in the CDR3. V was trimmed by 7 bases and J by 6 bases, leaving 15 bases between them.

The chain links TRBV24-1 to TRBJ2-2; no clear D. The CDR3 extends over 16 amino acids. The V and J ends lost 7 bases and 6 bases respectively, with 20 bases between them. Looked up from germline, CDR1 is KGHDR and CDR2 is SFDVKD. The chain's CDR3 is CATSGYTADGSGELFF. CDR3 DNA sequence: TGTGCCACCAGCGGGTACACGGCAGATGGGTCCGGGGAGCTGTTTTTT.

The chain combines TRBV18 with TRBJ2-7, with 7 positions matching TRBD1. J was trimmed by 3 bases and V by 2 bases; bases with no gene match: 7. The CDR3 sequence is 15 residues long. Germline CDR1 and CDR2: KGHSH and LQKENI. The CDR3 reads CASSPAGQVNYEQYF. In nucleotides, the CDR3 is TGTGCCAGCTCACCAGCAGGACAGGTGAACTACGAGCAGTACTTC.

This chain uses TRBV10-1 with TRBJ2-7; 15 positions match TRBD2. This CDR3 comprises 18 residues. V was clipped by 0 bases and J by 2 bases; unmatched bases: 5. Germline V gene sequence: CDR1 WNHNN, CDR2 SYGVQD (reference sequence). CDR3 sequence (DNA): TGCGCCAGCAGTGAGTCGCCTGGGACTAGCGGGAGGACCTACGAGCAGTACTTC. Its translation is CASSESPGTSGRTYEQYF.

The gene calls are TRBV5-1 and TRBJ2-3; perhaps TRBD2 as D (6 bases). The V gene lost 3 bases and the J gene lost 1 base, with 15 bases spanning the gap. Germline V gives CDR1 SGHRS, CDR2 YFSETQ. This CDR3 region has 16 residues. In DNA, the CDR3 is TGCGCCAGCAGCTCCGGGACTCAGGAGGGCACAGATACGCAGTATTTT. This gives the protein CASSSGTQEGTDTQYF.

In this sample, this clone turned up a few times. The chain joins TRBV18 to TRBJ1-1; 9 nucleotides match TRBD1. This CDR3 has 17 residues. Trimming removed 5 bases from V and 4 bases from J; junction bases left unmatched: 14. CDR1 and CDR2 (germline): KGHSH, LQKENI. CDR3 protein: CASSVPGQGMRGTEAFF. The CDR3, as DNA: TGTGCCAGCTCAGTTCCGGGACAGGGCATGAGGGGCACTGAAGCTTTCTTT.

The V gene is TRBV6-2 or TRBV6-3, the J gene TRBJ1-5, with D tentatively TRBD1 (5 bases). The germline V gene has CDR1 MNHEY and CDR2 SVGEGT. This CDR3 is built from 15 residues. Deletions cut 2 bases from V and 1 base from J, with 9 bases between. This CDR3 is CASSYQGKSNQPQHF. Here the CDR3 DNA reads TGTGCCAGCAGTTACCAGGGAAAGAGCAATCAGCCCCAGCATTTT.

The chain links TRBV5-6 to TRBJ1-1, with 9 bases fitting TRBD1. From germline, CDR1 is SGHDT and CDR2 YYEEEE. CDR3 length: 14 residues. Trimming cost V 4 bases and J 4 bases; bases outside gene matches: 5. This chain's CDR3 is CASSADRGVTEAFF. The CDR3 DNA sequence: TGTGCCAGCAGCGCGGACAGGGGAGTCACTGAAGCTTTCTTT.

The rearrangement uses TRBV6-6 and TRBJ1-1; TRBD1 matches at 7 bases. The CDR3 has 15 residues. From germline, CDR1 is MNHNY and CDR2 SVGAGI (reference sequence). The V and J ends lost 6 bases and 2 bases, in that order; junction bases with no gene match: 9. The CDR3 protein is CASRILQGPNTEAFF. DNA of the CDR3: TGTGCCAGCAGGATTCTACAGGGGCCAAACACTGAAGCTTTCTTT.

In its sample, this clone was seen once. The V gene is TRBV12-3 or TRBV12-4, the J gene TRBJ2-7; D is uncertain. The CDR3 sequence is 12 residues long. V dropped 6 bases and J dropped 0 bases, with 6 bases sitting between them. CDR3 residues: CASSWSSYEQYF. The CDR3 DNA sequence: TGTGCCAGCAGCTGGAGCTCCTACGAGCAGTACTTC.

In nucleotides, the CDR3 is TGTGCCAGCAGACCTACTAGCGGGGGCTGGGCCGGGGAGCTGTTTTTT. It specifies CASRPTSGGWAGELFF. This chain joins TRBV6-6 and TRBJ2-2, with 11 bases aligning to TRBD2. This CDR3 is built from 16 residues. The germline gives CDR1 MNHNY, CDR2 SVGAGI (reference sequence). Trimming took 6 bases from V and 6 from J; bases not matched to a gene: 9.

The genes are TRBV18 and TRBJ2-1, with TRBD2 matching 11 bases. The CDR3 is 13 amino acids. CDR1 KGHSH and CDR2 LQKENI come from the germline V gene. J lost 13 bases, V lost 3 bases, and 5 bases had no gene match. The CDR3 reads CASSPAGTSGQFF. As DNA, the CDR3 is TGTGCCAGCTCACCCGCCGGGACTAGCGGTCAGTTCTTC.

The J gene is TRBJ1-4, the V gene TRBV3-1 (or the pseudogene TRBV3-2); D is possibly TRBD1 (6 bases). Germline-derived CDR1 and CDR2 are LGHDT and YNNKEL (reference sequence). CDR3 size: 15 residues. Deletions cut 5 bases from V and 8 bases from J, with 18 bases between. Here the CDR3 DNA reads TGTGCCAGCAGCATCCTCGGGGGGCTTGAGGAAAAACTGTTTTTT. Its translation: CASSILGGLEEKLFF.